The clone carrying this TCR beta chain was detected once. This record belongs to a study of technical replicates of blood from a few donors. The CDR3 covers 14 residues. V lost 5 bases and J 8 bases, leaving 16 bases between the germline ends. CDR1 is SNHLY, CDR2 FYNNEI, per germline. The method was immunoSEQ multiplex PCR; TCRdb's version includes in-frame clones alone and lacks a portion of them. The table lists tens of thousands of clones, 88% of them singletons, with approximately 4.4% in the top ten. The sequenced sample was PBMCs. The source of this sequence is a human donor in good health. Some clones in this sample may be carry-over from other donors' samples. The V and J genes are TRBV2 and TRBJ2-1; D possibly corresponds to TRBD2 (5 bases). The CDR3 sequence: CASSPLVRGDEQFF. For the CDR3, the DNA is TGTGCCAGCAGTCCACTAGTCCGTGGGGATGAGCAGTTCTTC.